One T cell receptor beta chain is described in this entry. Antigen unknown. The CDR3 does not end in the conserved phenylalanine or tryptophan, so this is likely a read error. TCRbeta libraries were built with three rounds of nested PCR, modified from ARM-PCR. One entry per CDR3 protein, called by TCRdb with MiXCR from the multiplex PCR reads. The sample has roughly 70,000 distinct CDR3 sequences; around two thirds are singletons. The sample comes from a study of tumor and adjacent non-tumor tissue in lung cancer. About the study: There were some 11 adenocarcinoma, 2 squamous cell carcinoma and 1 small cell lung cancer cases. Study-level points and caveats: Tumor TCR diversity, when higher, was linked to shorter survival. In normal lung, the top 100 clones were significantly more dominant than in tumor.

V was clipped by 9 bases and J by 6 bases, with 18 bases between them. CDR1 MNHNS and CDR2 SASEGT come from the germline V gene. The CDR3 spans 14 residues. RNA was extracted from bulk tissue without any cell sorting. More than 3 cm separated this lung sample from the edge of the tumor. The source material was distant non-tumor lung tissue. The clonotype was recovered from a woman aged 45-59 years with non-small cell lung cancer. The V call is TRBV6-1, the J call TRBJ1-5, with a tentative D call TRBD1 (6 bases). CDR3 sequence: CASTVTGFIQPQHY. CDR3 sequence (DNA): TGTGCCAGTACTGTGACAGGCTTTATTCAGCCCCAGCATTAT.